The clone carrying this T cell receptor beta chain was observed a single time. Some clones are missing from TCRdb's copy, which holds only in-frame ones; the method was immunoSEQ multiplex PCR. The sample contains fewer than 250,000 clones, about four fifths of which appear only once. This specimen comes from a study of blood T cell repertoires in COVID-19. Across the study: The samples span acute and convalescent COVID-19 from the United States, Italy and Spain.

The CDR3 has 17 amino acids. Germline V lookup: CDR1 SEHNR, CDR2 FQNEAQ (reference sequence). V dropped 6 bases and J dropped 2; count of bases not matched to a gene: 10. This clonotype originated in a woman in her 40s who had been exposed to COVID-19. V usage is TRBV7-9 and J usage is TRBJ2-5; TRBD2 aligns across 12 bases. Sequencing was performed on PBMCs or T cells enriched from blood (not recorded which). The CDR3 coding sequence is TGTGCCAGCAGGAGACTAGCGGGGGCTAAGAATCAAGAGACCCAGTACTTC. Its protein is CASRRLAGAKNQETQYF.